Given below is one T cell receptor (beta chain) in context. Its antigen is not identified. This record belongs to a study of cytomegalovirus exposure and HLA in healthy donors. Notes on the study in general: As a later analysis showed, a missense DCLRE1C variant was linked to trimming of TCR beta V- and J-genes.

With 60 Vbeta and 13 Jbeta primers, the PCR was carried out. Sequenced by immunoSEQ multiplex PCR; TCRdb stores in-frame clones only, minus some. The sample includes around 260,000 clones, 80% of them seen just once. Per the germline V gene, CDR1 is MNHEY and CDR2 is SVGAGI. V was shortened by 6 bases and J by 8 bases, with 8 bases between the two germline ends. The length of the CDR3 is 11 residues. The chain joins TRBV6-5 to TRBJ2-1; tentatively, D is TRBD1 (6 bases). The sequenced sample consisted of PBMCs. The sequence derives from a girl aged 2 to 9 in good health and CMV-seronegative. CDR3 protein: CASRQGYEQFF. As DNA, the CDR3 is TGTGCCAGCAGACAGGGCTATGAGCAGTTCTTC.